What follows are 21 T cell receptor beta chains derived from one specimen sequenced in a study of shared clonotypes between healthy human individuals. Data came from immunoSEQ multiplex PCR; TCRdb stores just in-frame clones and leaves some out. The sample lists a few million clones, about nine tenths seen once, with approximately 0.39% in the top ten. Material for sequencing was naive CD4+ T cells from PBMCs. The subset is: CD45RA+ positively selected. These receptors were obtained from a man younger than 35 in good health. Some clones in this sample may be carry-over from other donors' samples.

V gene TRBV5-4 combines with J gene TRBJ1-2; D ambiguous. V lost 4 bases to trimming and J lost 0 bases, with 13 bases between them. The germline gives CDR1 SGHNT, CDR2 YYREEE (reference sequence). The CDR3 consists of 15 residues. CDR3 DNA sequence: TGTGCCAGCAGCCTGGAACGTTCGGCTAACTATGGCTACACCTTC. Translation: CASSLERSANYGYTF.

Points on this clone: This CDR3 is also generated by other DNA sequences in the sample. The V gene is TRBV9, the J gene TRBJ2-3, with D maybe TRBD1 (6 bases). Between the trimmed V and J ends, which lost 0 bases and 4 bases, there was a span of 12 bases. Germline V gene data show CDR1 as SGDLS and CDR2 as YYNGEE. This CDR3 is built from 15 residues. The CDR3 region is CASSVATGSADTQYF. In DNA, the CDR3 is TGTGCCAGCAGCGTAGCTACAGGGTCTGCAGATACGCAGTATTTT.

The chain employs TRBV6-1 and TRBJ1-5; the match to TRBD1 covers 7 bases. Trimming at V came to 10 bases and at J to 5 bases, leaving 11 bases not matched to a gene. There are 14 residues in the CDR3. Per germline, CDR1 MNHNS and CDR2 SASEGT. In nucleotides, the CDR3 is TGTGCCACCATAGTCAGGGGGTTTGATCAGCCCCAGCATTTT. Amino acids: CATIVRGFDQPQHF.

This chain connects TRBV7-9 to TRBJ1-1, with TRBD1 as a possible D gene (6 bases). The CDR3 runs 13 residues. The ends were cut back, 5 bases at V and 11 bases at J, with 18 bases in the middle. Germline V CDR1 and CDR2: SEHNR, FQNEAQ (reference sequence). CDR3 amino acids: CASSPNRVLWAFF. The DNA for the CDR3 is TGTGCCAGCAGCCCGAACAGGGTCCTCTGGGCTTTCTTT.

This sequence joins TRBV9 and TRBJ2-7, with D perhaps assigned TRBD1 or TRBD2 (6 bases each). This CDR3 has 16 residues. Trimming shortened V by 3 bases and J by 5 bases, and 21 bases separated the two germline ends. CDR1 is SGDLS and CDR2 is YYNGEE in the germline V gene. The CDR3 protein is CASSGYHGRGLDEQYF. CDR3 DNA: TGTGCCAGCAGCGGTTACCATGGTCGGGGGCTCGACGAGCAGTACTTC.

The chain couples TRBV27 to TRBJ2-7, with D perhaps TRBD1 (5 bases). The CDR3 covers 15 residues. The V gene's germline CDR1 is MNHEY and CDR2 SMNVEV (reference sequence). The V and J ends lost 2 bases and 3 bases respectively, with 14 bases between them. The CDR3 DNA follows: TGTGCCAGCAGTTTACAGTCCGACAGAATCTACGAGCAGTACTTC. Its translation: CASSLQSDRIYEQYF.

The chain recombines TRBV27 with TRBJ2-5; TRBD1 agrees at 7 bases. Per germline, CDR1 MNHEY and CDR2 SMNVEV (reference sequence). V dropped 6 bases and J dropped 2; count of bases not matched to a gene: 18. The CDR3 covers 18 residues. The chain's CDR3 is CASSKSTGWTYYQETQYF. The CDR3 DNA is TGTGCCAGCAGCAAATCGACAGGGTGGACTTATTATCAAGAGACCCAGTACTTC.

The chain uses TRBV28 and TRBJ2-6; D is undetermined. The CDR3 is 18 amino acids. Trimming removed 3 bases at V and 0 bases at J, with 15 bases between. CDR1 is MDHEN, CDR2 SYDVKM, per germline. The DNA for the CDR3 is TGTGCCAGCAGTTTTGACACCCAATTCTTCTCTGGGGCCAACGTCCTGACTTTC. As protein: CASSFDTQFFSGANVLTF.

The gene calls are TRBV7-2 and TRBJ2-3; 9 bases map to TRBD2. Germline assignment: CDR1 SGHTA and CDR2 FQGNSA. The CDR3 covers 18 residues. V shed 2 bases and J 1 base; nucleotides not matched to a gene: 10. CDR3 residues: CASSLRRREGLGTDTQYF. The CDR3 DNA sequence: TGTGCCAGCAGCTTAAGGCGGCGGGAGGGCCTCGGCACAGATACGCAGTATTTT.

CDR3 residues: CASSGSRGGTNYGYTF. The CDR3 region has the DNA TGTGCCAGCAGTGGTTCTCGGGGGGGGACTAACTATGGCTACACCTTC. The genes are TRBV2 and TRBJ1-2; TRBD1 might be the D (5 bases). This CDR3 spans 16 amino acids. CDR1 and CDR2 from the germline V gene are SNHLY and FYNNEI. Trimming pared 4 bases from V and 0 bases from J, leaving 15 bases between.

V usage is TRBV5-1 and J usage is TRBJ2-7, with TRBD1 matching over 11 bases. The CDR3 contains 17 residues. Germline CDR1 and CDR2: SGHRS and YFSETQ. With 1 base clipped from V and 3 bases from J, the junction kept 9 bases outside the gene matches. The CDR3 DNA reads as TGCGCCAGCAGCTTGTATACTACCGGGACAGGGGGCTACGAGCAGTACTTC. Protein sequence: CASSLYTTGTGGYEQYF.

The chain carries TRBV15 and TRBJ1-6, with 8 bases aligning to TRBD1. The V gene end was trimmed by 9 bases and the J gene end by 7 bases; junction bases not matched to a gene: 11. The CDR3 loop spans 15 amino acids. Per the germline V gene, CDR1 is LNHNV and CDR2 is YYDKDF (reference sequence). This CDR3 reads CATASVTGANSPLHF. The DNA of the CDR3 is TGTGCCACGGCCTCGGTGACAGGGGCAAATTCACCCCTCCACTTT.

The rearrangement links TRBV6-1 to TRBJ2-1, with 11 bases matching TRBD2. Germline V gene lookup returns CDR1 MNHNS and CDR2 SASEGT. V was clipped by 5 bases and J by 7 bases; unmatched bases: 7. This CDR3 comprises 15 residues. In nucleotides, the CDR3 is TGTGCCAGCAGTCCGACTAGCGGGGCCCCAAATGAGCAGTTCTTC. Translating it yields CASSPTSGAPNEQFF.

The chain links TRBV27 to TRBJ1-1, with D unclear. The germline V gene encodes CDR1 MNHEY and CDR2 SMNVEV (reference sequence). Trimming pared 6 bases from V and 1 base from J, leaving 12 bases between. The CDR3 runs to 14 residues. The CDR3 sequence is CASRSPLRNTEAFF. Here the CDR3 DNA reads TGTGCCAGCAGGTCCCCTCTTAGGAACACTGAAGCTTTCTTT.

J is TRBJ1-1 and V is TRBV6-5; 7 bases match TRBD1. The V segment lost 5 bases and the J segment 7 bases; nucleotides outside the gene matches: 7. The CDR3 covers 13 residues. CDR1 and CDR2 from the germline V gene are MNHEY and SVGAGI. In DNA form, the CDR3 reads TGTGCCAGCAGTGTTACAGGGGACCATGAAGCTTTCTTT. Encoded protein: CASSVTGDHEAFF.

The J gene is TRBJ2-1, the V gene TRBV11-2; 7 bases align to TRBD2. V dropped 3 bases and J dropped 2; count of bases not matched to a gene: 10. The CDR3 contains 17 residues. The germline CDR1 and CDR2 sequences are SGHAT and FQNNGV. CDR3 loop: CASSFLPSAGAYNEQFF. The CDR3 coding sequence is TGTGCCAGCAGCTTCCTCCCCTCTGCGGGAGCCTACAATGAGCAGTTCTTC.

This clone was seen only once. The J gene is TRBJ2-6, the V gene TRBV28; perhaps TRBD1 as D (6 bases). The V and J ends lost 4 bases and 2 bases respectively, with 21 bases between them. Germline V gives CDR1 MDHEN, CDR2 SYDVKM. CDR3 length equals 19 residues. CDR3 nucleotides: TGTGCCAGCAGTTGGGGGCTTGGACTGGGCCAGGCTGGGGCCAACGTCCTGACTTTC. Translation gives CASSWGLGLGQAGANVLTF.

Points on this clone: Different DNA sequences within this sample yield the same CDR3. The CDR3 sequence: CAISESGGNQPQHF. The CDR3 DNA reads TGTGCCATCAGTGAGTCAGGGGGCAATCAGCCCCAGCATTTT. This rearrangement joins TRBV10-3 to TRBJ1-5, with D tentatively TRBD1 (5 bases). This CDR3 is built from 14 residues. V was trimmed by 0 bases and J by 2 bases, leaving 5 bases between them. The germline CDR1 and CDR2 sequences are ENHRY and SYGVKD.

The chain recombines TRBV7-2 with TRBJ2-3; TRBD1 aligns across 10 bases. Germline V gene data show CDR1 as SGHTA and CDR2 as FQGNSA. CDR3 length: 15 amino acids. V gave up 5 bases and J gave up 7 bases; unmatched junction bases: 9. The CDR3 DNA is TGTGCCAGCAGCAAGTCCCGGGACAGGGGTCATACGCAGTATTTT. Translation: CASSKSRDRGHTQYF.

Turning to this clone: Other DNA sequences in this specimen translate into the identical CDR3. The V gene is TRBV10-3, the J gene TRBJ2-3; no clear D. V lost 9 bases to trimming and J lost 0 bases, with 7 bases between them. CDR1 and CDR2 from the germline V gene are ENHRY and SYGVKD. The CDR3 totals 12 residues. The CDR3 reads CAIRQSTDTQYF. In DNA, the CDR3 is TGTGCCATTCGACAAAGCACAGATACGCAGTATTTT.

This chain links TRBV18 with TRBJ2-5, with TRBD1 identical over 7 bases. Germline V gene lookup returns CDR1 KGHSH and CDR2 LQKENI. The CDR3 loop spans 17 amino acids. The V segment lost 3 bases and the J segment 0 bases; nucleotides outside the gene matches: 10. CDR3 amino acids: CASSPQMTGSDQETQYF. The CDR3 DNA reads TGTGCCAGCTCACCGCAAATGACAGGGTCGGACCAAGAGACCCAGTACTTC.